These T cell receptor beta chains were read from a single sample in a study of blood T cells in healthy people across ages. MiXCR, run by TCRdb on the 5' RACE reads, gives a single entry per CDR3 protein. The sample has around 1,700,000 distinct CDR3 sequences, approximately 28% seen once. Sequencing used blood. The receptors originated from a young woman in good health. Both conserved end residues are part of each CDR3. The D gene is left open where the match is weak. Clone size, where shown, is once, few, many, or a class for clones that have expanded.

j_gene: TRBJ1-1
abundance: -
v_gene: TRBV12-3/TRBV12-4
d_gene: -
CDR3aa: CASGGSDTEAFF
CDR3nt: TGTGCCAGCGGGGGCTCGGACACTGAAGCTTTCTTT

j_gene: TRBJ2-1
abundance: few
v_gene: TRBV6-2/TRBV6-3
d_gene: -
CDR3aa: CASSFGTLPLYNEQFF
CDR3nt: TGTGCCAGCAGTTTCGGGACCCTCCCTTTATACAATGAGCAGTTCTTC

j_gene: TRBJ2-1
abundance: -
v_gene: TRBV12-3/TRBV12-4
d_gene: TRBD2
CDR3aa: CASSFQAGGPLEQFF
CDR3nt: TGTGCCAGCAGTTTCCAAGCGGGAGGGCCGTTAGAGCAGTTCTTC

j_gene: TRBJ1-2
abundance: -
v_gene: TRBV5-1
d_gene: -
CDR3aa: CASSLAQRVNGYTF
CDR3nt: TGCGCCAGCAGCTTGGCACAGCGCGTGAATGGCTACACCTTC

j_gene: TRBJ2-6
abundance: -
v_gene: TRBV20-1
d_gene: -
CDR3aa: CSARDSGAFGANVLTF
CDR3nt: TGCAGTGCTAGAGATTCCGGGGCATTTGGGGCCAACGTCCTGACTTTC

j_gene: TRBJ2-3
abundance: -
v_gene: TRBV7-2
d_gene: -
CDR3aa: CASSLASAGTQYF
CDR3nt: TGTGCCAGCAGCCTAGCTAGTGCCGGTACGCAGTATTTT

j_gene: TRBJ2-3
abundance: -
v_gene: TRBV6-1
d_gene: TRBD2
CDR3aa: CASSRSGGDTDTQYF
CDR3nt: TGTGCCAGCAGTCGGAGCGGGGGCGACACAGATACGCAGTATTTT

j_gene: TRBJ2-3
abundance: -
v_gene: TRBV29-1
d_gene: -
CDR3aa: CSVVGGRGLLVTQYF
CDR3nt: TGCAGCGTTGTCGGCGGACGGGGGTTGTTGGTTACGCAGTATTTT

j_gene: TRBJ2-1
abundance: many
v_gene: TRBV7-2
d_gene: -
CDR3aa: CASSPASSSNEQFF
CDR3nt: TGTGCCAGCAGCCCTGCAAGTTCGAGCAATGAGCAGTTCTTC

j_gene: TRBJ2-1
abundance: -
v_gene: TRBV14
d_gene: -
CDR3aa: CASSQVPASITYEQFF
CDR3nt: TGTGCCAGCAGCCAAGTCCCAGCTTCTATTACCTACGAGCAGTTCTTC